This T cell receptor (beta chain) was sequenced in a study of T cell changes during pregnancy in multiple sclerosis (dated by TCRdb to between 2018 and 2021). Describing the broader study: The study looked at changes in the T cell repertoire across pregnancy in women with multiple sclerosis.

Turning to this clone: The antigen this receptor binds is unknown. No base quality values were provided; no much bigger clone lies one nucleotide off.

Receptor libraries were prepared by the immunoSEQ multiplex PCR assay. This is the immuneACCESS table as TCRdb keeps it, with only in-frame sequences that have V and J called. A part of the clones is gone; compared with another copy, unresolved V genes explain less than half, and the rest is unexplained. This sample has 17,000 or so clones in its table, and approximately 91% of those were observed once. Around 12% of the sample lies in the top ten. Trimming removed 3 bases from V and 1 base from J, leaving 6 bases between the germline ends. As encoded in the germline V gene (reference sequence), CDR1 is SEHNR while CDR2 is FQNEAQ. From the cysteine up to the phenylalanine, the CDR3 has a length of 13 residues. Just CDR3 DNA is preserved here, 39 bases in frame from base 1.

The sequenced sample was CD8+ T cells from peripheral blood mononuclear cells, obtained after pregnancy. The receptor was isolated from a female donor in good health, enrolled as a control in a pregnancy study. Here the chain combines TRBV7-9 and TRBJ2-5; D gene: possibly TRBD2, on 6 matching bases. The CDR3 protein: CASSLGGQETQYF. The bases are TGTGCCAGCAGCTTGGGGGGCCAAGAGACCCAGTACTTC.